The clone carrying this TCR beta chain was detected ten times or more. Some clones are missing from TCRdb's copy, which holds only in-frame ones; the method was immunoSEQ multiplex PCR. The table has 100,000 to 150,000 clones, 79% seen once; the top ten hold 37%. The germline V gene has CDR1 MGHRA and CDR2 YSYEKL. This CDR3 has 14 residues. Trimming at V came to 4 bases and at J to 6 bases, leaving 9 bases not matched to a gene. The entry originates in a study of blood T cell repertoires in COVID-19. Study summary: Specimens from acute and convalescent COVID-19 originated in the United States, Italy and Spain. T cells, B-cell-depleted T cells, or PBMCs supplied cDNA or gDNA.

The chain links TRBV4-1 to TRBJ2-7; 7 bases fit TRBD2. The sequence derives from a man aged 40-49 years with active or convalescent COVID-19. Sequenced sample: peripheral blood. This chain's CDR3 is CASSLREGQAEQYF. The CDR3, as DNA: TGCGCCAGCAGCCTCAGGGAGGGGCAGGCCGAGCAGTACTTC.